Below, 18 T cell receptor beta chains from the same sample are listed, as sequenced in a study of CD8 T cells in Susac syndrome. The authors reverse transcribed roughly 0.5 to 1 ug RNA with random hexamers. MiXCR was run by TCRdb on the immunoSEQ multiplex PCR reads, yielding one entry per CDR3 protein. The sample includes some 140,000 distinct CDR3 sequences, about 90% seen only once; the top ten take under 0.25%. Sequences were obtained from CD8+ T cells from PBMCs. The receptors come from a human donor with multiple sclerosis.

The chain couples TRBV4-1 to TRBJ1-2; no clear D gene. CDR3 size: 11 residues. Per the germline V gene, CDR1 is MGHRA and CDR2 is YSYEKL. The V end lost 0 bases, the J end lost 8 bases, and 4 bases lay between the germline ends. The CDR3 coding sequence is TGCGCCAGCAGCCAAGAAGAAGGCTACACCTTC. Its translation: CASSQEEGYTF.

V gene TRBV19 combines with J gene TRBJ1-2; D not certain. V lost 3 bases and J lost 8, with 16 bases in between. The CDR3 covers 14 residues. Germline CDR1 LNHDA, CDR2 SQIVND (reference sequence). Here the CDR3 DNA reads TGTGCCAGTAGTATGACGGGCGGAGGAGGAGGCTACACCTTC. Encoded protein: CASSMTGGGGGYTF.

The chain uses TRBV7-9 and TRBJ2-4, with D perhaps matching TRBD1 or TRBD2 (5 bases each). Germline CDR1 reads SEHNR; CDR2 reads FQNEAQ (reference sequence). Trimming removed 3 bases from V and 5 bases from J, with 11 bases in between. The CDR3 totals 14 residues. In DNA, the CDR3 is TGTGCCAGCAGCTTCCCGGGACGGGAAAACATTCAGTACTTC. As protein: CASSFPGRENIQYF.

The J gene is TRBJ2-5, the V gene TRBV27; 14 bases match TRBD2. The CDR3 has 17 amino acids. Unmatched junction bases numbered 8, after V lost 5 bases and J lost 3 bases. Germline V gene sequence: CDR1 MNHEY, CDR2 SMNVEV (reference sequence). This CDR3 is CASSPGAGLAGEETQYF. The CDR3 nucleotides are TGTGCCAGCAGTCCAGGGGCGGGACTAGCGGGAGAAGAGACCCAGTACTTC.

This chain uses TRBV20-1 with TRBJ2-3, with unresolved D. The CDR3 extends over 15 amino acids. Trimming took 3 bases from V and 0 from J, leaving 13 bases between them. Germline V lookup: CDR1 DFQATT, CDR2 SNEGSKA (reference sequence). CDR3 DNA sequence: TGCAGTGCTAGGGCAGTGGGAACTAGCACAGATACGCAGTATTTT. This gives the protein CSARAVGTSTDTQYF.

V usage is TRBV12-3 or TRBV12-4 and J usage is TRBJ2-1; 8 positions match TRBD2. The CDR3 loop spans 15 amino acids. Trimming cost V 3 bases and J 10 bases; bases outside gene matches: 11. The CDR3 DNA is TGTGCCAGCAGTTTCAGGCTAGCGGGTGTGGAGGAGCAGTTCTTC. Protein product: CASSFRLAGVEEQFF.

The chain uses TRBV5-6 and TRBJ1-1; D remains unclear. Germline V gene lookup returns CDR1 SGHDT and CDR2 YYEEEE. This CDR3 contains 13 residues. Trimming cost V 2 bases and J 4 bases, with 9 bases left between them. CDR3 sequence reads: CASSFGVGTEAFF. CDR3 bases: TGTGCCAGCAGCTTCGGCGTTGGCACTGAAGCTTTCTTT.

The chain joins TRBV29-1 to TRBJ2-7, with 11 bases that match TRBD2. With 7 bases clipped from V and 1 base from J, the junction kept 6 bases outside the gene matches. The CDR3 spans 14 residues. The germline gives CDR1 SQVTM, CDR2 ANQGSEA. CDR3 coding DNA: TGCAGCGCCATGACTAGCGGGAATTCCTACGAGCAGTACTTC. Translation gives CSAMTSGNSYEQYF.

This sequence joins TRBV19 and TRBJ1-1; D remains unclear. V lost 6 bases and J lost 6, with 8 bases in between. The CDR3 is 11 amino acids. Germline V gene data show CDR1 as LNHDA and CDR2 as SQIVND (reference sequence). The CDR3 loop is CASSRAAEAFF. The CDR3 DNA is TGTGCCAGTAGCCGGGCGGCTGAAGCTTTCTTT.

The chain uses TRBV27 and TRBJ2-5; 7 nucleotides line up with TRBD2. The germline V gene has CDR1 MNHEY and CDR2 SMNVEV (reference sequence). The CDR3 covers 16 residues. The V and J ends lost 2 bases and 2 bases, in that order; junction bases with no gene match: 8. The CDR3 nucleotides read TGTGCCAGCAGTTTAGGGGCGGGAGTCCCTCAAGAGACCCAGTACTTC. Translating it yields CASSLGAGVPQETQYF.

V usage is TRBV19 and J usage is TRBJ2-7; 8 nucleotides line up with TRBD2. CDR3 length: 13 residues. The V segment lost 3 bases and the J segment 7 bases; nucleotides outside the gene matches: 5. Germline V lookup: CDR1 LNHDA, CDR2 SQIVND (reference sequence). The CDR3 loop is CASSITSGREQYF. As DNA, the CDR3 is TGTGCCAGTAGTATCACTAGCGGTCGGGAGCAGTACTTC.

The V gene is TRBV18, the J gene TRBJ2-1, with 10 bases aligning to TRBD1. CDR3 length equals 13 residues. The germline CDR1 and CDR2 sequences are KGHSH and LQKENI. The CDR3 region has the DNA TGTGTGATCCGGGACAGGGGAACCAATGAGCAGTTCTTC. Translated: CVIRDRGTNEQFF. The entire variable domain, with the rest obtained from reference TRBV18 and TRBJ2-1, is as follows: NAGVMQNPRHLVRRRGQEARLRCSPMKGHSHVYWYRQLPEEGLKFMVYLQKENIIDESGMPKERFSAEFPKEGPSILRIQQVVRGDSAAYFCVIRDRGTNEQFFGPGTRLTVL.

This sequence joins TRBV5-1 and TRBJ2-7, with D possibly TRBD2 on 6 matching bases. CDR1 SGHRS and CDR2 YFSETQ come from the germline V gene. This CDR3 has 12 amino acids. Trimming stripped 6 bases from V and 3 bases from J, with 10 bases between. The CDR3 sequence: CASNGGNYEQYF. Here the CDR3 DNA reads TGCGCCAGCAACGGCGGGAACTACGAGCAGTACTTC.

The chain links TRBV12-3 or TRBV12-4 to TRBJ1-1, with D perhaps matching TRBD1 (6 bases). V lost 0 bases to trimming and J lost 1 base, with 12 bases between them. The CDR3 covers 16 residues. The CDR3 is CASSLATGPANTEAFF. In nucleotides, the CDR3 is TGTGCCAGCAGTTTAGCGACAGGACCAGCGAACACTGAAGCTTTCTTT.

The CDR3 nucleotides are TGTGCCAACCCGCCGACGGAGGATGGCTACACCTTC. Translating it yields CANPPTEDGYTF. This sequence joins TRBV2 and TRBJ1-2; D gene uncertain. Per the germline V gene, CDR1 is SNHLY and CDR2 is FYNNEI. The germline V and J ends were trimmed by 10 bases and 6 bases, with 15 bases remaining between them. The CDR3 has 12 amino acids.

V gene TRBV30 combines with J gene TRBJ1-4; D uncertain. V was cut by 4 bases and J by 4 bases, with 10 bases left in between. Germline CDR1 is GTSNPN and CDR2 is SVGIG (reference sequence). This CDR3 contains 13 residues. The DNA of the CDR3 is TGTGCCTGGACCCCGGGAAGTAATGAAAAACTGTTTTTT. It codes for CAWTPGSNEKLFF.

This clonotype was seen once. The rearrangement joins TRBV7-8 to TRBJ1-2, with 7 bases matching TRBD1. This CDR3 contains 12 residues. Germline lookup yields CDR1 SGHVS and CDR2 FQNEAQ. Losses at the gene ends were 1 base for V and 10 bases for J; bases not matched to a gene: 3. DNA of the CDR3: TGTGCCAGCAGCTTAGGACAGGGTTTCTACACCTTC. It specifies CASSLGQGFYTF.

The chain carries TRBV12-3 or TRBV12-4 and TRBJ1-5; possibly TRBD1 for D (5 bases). V shed 5 bases and J shed 8 bases, with 16 bases lying between them. This CDR3 region has 14 residues. The CDR3, as DNA: TGTGCCAGCAGTCCCGCCCGGGACGGTGAGCCCCAGCATTTT. It translates to CASSPARDGEPQHF.